A single T cell receptor (beta chain) is shown here with its context. Using immunoSEQ multiplex PCR, the repertoire was profiled, and TCRdb retains in-frame clones only, with some absent. The table records hundreds of thousands of clones, around 84% of them present only once. Trimming removed 6 bases at V and 1 base at J, with 19 bases between. CDR1 is MRHNA, CDR2 SNTAGT, per germline. The CDR3 consists of 17 residues. This sample is drawn from a study of blood T cell repertoires in COVID-19. Study at large: Acute and convalescent COVID-19 specimens originated in the United States, Italy and Spain. Sources were T cells, B-cell-depleted T cells, or PBMCs; the material itself was cDNA or gDNA.

Ages ranged from about 18 to 89 years, with residence in fewer than 25 US areas. Cohort assignment relied on participant-reported clinical history. The sequence derives from a woman between 40 and 55 years old with acute COVID-19. The sample was PBMCs or T cells enriched from blood (not recorded which). This sequence joins TRBV6-4 and TRBJ2-1, with D possibly TRBD2 on 6 matching bases. The CDR3 region has the DNA TGTGCCAGCAGGGAGGGATCAGGGAGAGCTTCCTACAATGAGCAGTTCTTC. Translating gives CASREGSGRASYNEQFF.